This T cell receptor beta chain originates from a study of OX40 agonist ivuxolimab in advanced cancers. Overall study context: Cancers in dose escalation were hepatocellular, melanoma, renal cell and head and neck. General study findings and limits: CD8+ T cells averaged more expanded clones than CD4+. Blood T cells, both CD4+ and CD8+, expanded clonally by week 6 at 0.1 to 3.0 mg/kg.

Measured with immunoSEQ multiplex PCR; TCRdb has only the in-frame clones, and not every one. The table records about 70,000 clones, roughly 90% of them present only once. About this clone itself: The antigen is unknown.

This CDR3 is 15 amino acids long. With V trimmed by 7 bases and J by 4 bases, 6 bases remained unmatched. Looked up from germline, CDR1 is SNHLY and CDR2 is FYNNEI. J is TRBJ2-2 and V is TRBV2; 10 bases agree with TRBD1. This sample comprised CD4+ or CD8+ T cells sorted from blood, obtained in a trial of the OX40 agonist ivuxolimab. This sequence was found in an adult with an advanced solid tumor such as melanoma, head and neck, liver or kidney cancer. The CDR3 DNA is TGTGCCAGCATGGCGACAGGGGGCATCACCGGGGAGCTGTTTTTT. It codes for CASMATGGITGELFF. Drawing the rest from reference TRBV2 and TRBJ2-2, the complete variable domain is EPEVTQTPSHQVTQMGQEVILRCVPISNHLYFYWYRQILGQKVEFLVSFYNNEISEKSEIFDDQFSVERPDGSNFTLKIRSTKLEDSAMYFCASMATGGITGELFFGEGSRLTVL.